A single T cell receptor (beta chain) is shown here with its context. The antigen is not known. The data stem from a study of siplizumab effects on memory and regulatory T cells. General observations from the study: Naive T cells seemed more diverse than memory cells and seemed major alloresponse contributors. Proliferating siplizumab-culture Tregs lacked confirmation of suppressive function. Of the proliferating CD4+ or CD8+ clones, roughly 75-96% lacked a naive or memory phenotype that could be assigned.

Germline assignment: CDR1 SGDLS and CDR2 YYNGEE. Between the trimmed V and J ends, which lost 1 base and 5 bases, there was a span of 24 bases. The CDR3 runs 18 residues. Sequencing of each sample assayed some 9.2 x 10^4 TCR templates. Sequencing used immunoSEQ multiplex PCR; TCRdb keeps in-frame clones, though not all of them. The repertoire holds 90,000 to 130,000 clones, with around nine tenths as singletons. What was sequenced was CD4+ T cells sorted from blood. The sequence was collected from a human donor in good health. The V gene is TRBV9, the J gene TRBJ1-1, with D maybe TRBD1 (5 bases). The CDR3 nucleotides are TGTGCCAGCAGCGTAAAGTCCGGTGGGGCAAAATTAGGGACTGAAGCTTTCTTT. It yields the protein CASSVKSGGAKLGTEAFF. Full variable domain (missing parts from reference TRBV9 and TRBJ1-1): DSGVTQTPKHLITATGQRVTLRCSPRSGDLSVYWYQQSLDQGLQFLIQYYNGEERAKGNILERFSAQQFPDLHSELNLSSLELGDSALYFCASSVKSGGAKLGTEAFFGQGTRLTVV.